Described below is a single T cell receptor (beta chain) sequence and its context. The target of this receptor is not known. No base quality values were provided; no much bigger clone lies one nucleotide off. Genomic DNA was isolated using the Qiagen DNeasy kit from unsorted PBMCs as well as from negatively selected CD4+ and CD8+ fractions. TCR beta CDR3 regions were subjected to amplification by immunoSEQ multiplex PCR with primers that anneal to V and J segments. A synthetic immune receptor repertoire was used to minimize amplification bias, and any residual bias was removed computationally once sequencing was done. The study's processing was this. Custom Python scripts were used to quantify repertoire diversity as the Shannon entropy index. Unsorted, CD4+ and CD8+ repertoires were analyzed separately, except for combined analyses in which CD4+ and CD8+ sequences were merged in silico. Clonal expansion was defined as a frequency increase of at least 2-fold after treatment compared with C1D1, and clones undetected at baseline were assigned a pseudocount of 0.5. Singleton clones were defined as clones with 0 or 1 copy at C1D1, and non-singleton clones were defined as clones with 2 or more copies. By matching protein sequences in sorted samples from the same patient, clones expanded in unsorted samples were annotated as CD4+, CD8+ or unknown. Wilcoxon tests on paired samples were used to test diversity changes from C1D1 to C4D1. Here the immuneACCESS table is served through TCRdb, limited to in-frame sequences with V and J called. Missing clones are a known gap in these copies; in checked studies unresolved V genes cover under half, and the rest lacks a known reason. D and trimming were read from the DNA, whereas the V and J calls and clone size are those reported in that table. The table for this sample lists almost 100,000 clones; roughly 92% of them were counted only once. Of the sample, 2.5% to 3.5% falls within the top ten clones.

The CDR3 spans 17 residues, from the cysteine through the phenylalanine. CDR3 DNA only is kept here, 51 bases in frame from base 1. In the germline V gene, CDR1 corresponds to MGHDK and CDR2 to SYGVNS. Trimmed from V: 10 bases; trimmed from J: 1 base; junction bases lacking a gene match: 18. Reading the label with the study, this specimen's time point is: cycle 1 day 1 (C1D1), immediately before nivolumab initiation. All trial patients had relapsed after autologous stem cell transplantation, with cohorts A, B and C differing in prior brentuximab vedotin exposure. A total of under 70 patients with relapsed/refractory classical Hodgkin lymphoma made up the trial cohort, and each patient's best overall response was complete response, partial response or progressive disease. Single-agent nivolumab was administered to trial patients in the multi-cohort phase II CheckMate 205 trial. An independent review committee assessed best overall response by applying the 2007 International Working Group response criteria. PBMCs from the trial were collected at three points: immediately before nivolumab initiation (C1D1), and during therapy at cycle 2 day 1 and cycle 4 day 1. After peripheral blood was drawn into 8 mL Vacutainer Cell Preparation Tubes, PBMCs were isolated by centrifugation and then cryopreserved.

These data belong to a study of PD-1 blockade in classical Hodgkin lymphoma (dated by TCRdb to about 2020). Regarding the research as a whole: Nivolumab dosing was 3 mg/kg intravenously every 2 weeks, continuing until either disease progression or unacceptable toxicity. To define a peripheral blood immune signature of response to PD-1 blockade in classical Hodgkin lymphoma, the study combined TCR beta sequencing with CyTOF. Paper-wide results and their limitations: A significant rise by C4D1 was seen in CD4+ but not CD8+ TCR diversity (p=0.0027 vs p=0.16), with the rise being most apparent in complete responders (p=0.02). Only a single clinical trial cohort was studied, and what caused the repertoire differences, possibly disease activity or prior therapy, remained undefined. Trial patients achieving complete response had baseline diversity similar to newly diagnosed patients, whereas partial responders and progressors had significantly lower diversity. Patients starting nivolumab less than 1 year after ASCT had lower diversity and were excluded from later analyses to avoid confounding by immune reconstitution. Baseline TCR diversity was reported as lower in newly diagnosed patients than in healthy donors, and lower still in relapsed/refractory patients.

This sample comprised peripheral blood mononuclear cells (PBMCs), obtained at baseline. Recombination joined TRBV25-1 with TRBJ2-5; 7 nucleotides in the junction match TRBD2. This receptor was obtained from a human donor with classical Hodgkin lymphoma. The encoded CDR3 is CANRFQRDPSPQETQYF. The nucleotide sequence is given as TGTGCCAACCGATTCCAGCGGGACCCCTCCCCCCAAGAGACCCAGTACTTC.